What follows are 17 T cell receptor beta chains derived from one specimen sequenced in a study of patients and donors after allogeneic stem cell transplantation. One entry per CDR3 protein results from TCRdb running MiXCR on the RT-PCR reads. This table holds roughly 180,000 distinct CDR3 sequences, 41% found once. Sequencing was done on a sample of blood, either unsorted or a sorted T cell fraction (not recorded which). These TCRs come from a human donor who was either an allogeneic HSCT recipient or a stem cell or donor lymphocyte infusion donor (not recorded which). It is not recorded whose cells these are; they may come from a transplant donor.

The chain joins TRBV18 to TRBJ2-1; TRBD1 or TRBD2 may be the D gene (5 bases each). V lost 3 bases to trimming and J lost 4 bases, with 10 bases between them. Germline values: CDR1 KGHSH, CDR2 LQKENI. The CDR3 has 14 residues. CDR3 nucleotide sequence: TGTGCCAGCTCACCCGGGACGGAATACAATGAGCAGTTCTTC. It is translated as CASSPGTEYNEQFF.

This clonotype showed up just a few times. The rearrangement links TRBV27 to TRBJ2-1; no definite D call. Germline V gives CDR1 MNHEY, CDR2 SMNVEV (reference sequence). The germline V and J ends were trimmed by 0 bases and 3 bases, with 3 bases remaining between them. The CDR3 covers 13 residues. Here the CDR3 DNA reads TGTGCCAGCAGTTTATCGAACTACAATGAGCAGTTCTTC. Protein product: CASSLSNYNEQFF.

The chain recombines TRBV12-3 or TRBV12-4 with TRBJ2-3; 7 nucleotides line up with TRBD1. Trimming removed 4 bases from V and 0 bases from J; junction bases left unmatched: 4. The CDR3 totals 15 residues. Written as DNA, the CDR3 is TGTGCCAGCAGTTGGGCAGGGGGTAGCACAGATACGCAGTATTTT. Encoded protein: CASSWAGGSTDTQYF.

V and J are TRBV10-3 and TRBJ2-3; 12 bases match TRBD2. Germline V gene lookup returns CDR1 ENHRY and CDR2 SYGVKD. This CDR3 is 17 amino acids long. Losses at the gene ends were 0 bases for V and 4 bases for J; bases not matched to a gene: 5. CDR3 amino acids: CAISESGLAGTPDTQYF. For the CDR3, the DNA is TGTGCCATCAGTGAGTCCGGACTAGCGGGAACCCCAGATACGCAGTATTTT.

The chain has TRBV28 and TRBJ1-5, with D perhaps TRBD1 (6 bases). Between the trimmed V and J ends, which lost 5 bases and 11 bases, there was a span of 19 bases. The germline CDR1 and CDR2 sequences are MDHEN and SYDVKM. The CDR3 totals 14 residues. CDR3 sequence: CASSPGGLGGSQHF. CDR3 nucleotide sequence: TGTGCCAGCAGTCCCGGGGGGCTAGGAGGTTCCCAGCATTTT.

This clonotype turned up a few times. The rearrangement joins TRBV6-6 to TRBJ1-1, with 8 bases that match TRBD1. Looked up from germline, CDR1 is MNHNY and CDR2 is SVGAGI (reference sequence). The CDR3 length is 14 residues. V shed 6 bases, J shed 5 bases, and the junction held 8 bases outside the gene matches. The chain's CDR3 is CASRANRGRTEAFF. The CDR3 DNA is TGTGCCAGCAGAGCAAACAGGGGGAGGACTGAAGCTTTCTTT.

This chain uses TRBV29-1 with TRBJ2-3; 9 bases fit TRBD2. This CDR3 has 17 residues. Germline V gene sequence: CDR1 SQVTM, CDR2 ANQGSEA. The junction had 12 bases not matched to a gene; V was cut back by 3 bases and J by 2 bases. The CDR3 sequence is CSVDSLAGLVITDTQYF. DNA for the CDR3: TGCAGCGTTGATTCGCTAGCGGGATTAGTCATCACAGATACGCAGTATTTT.

The chain links TRBV6-2 or TRBV6-3 to TRBJ1-2; D perhaps matches TRBD1 (5 bases). Trimming left V 6 bases short and J 0 bases short, with 14 bases between. Germline V gene data show CDR1 as MNHEY and CDR2 as SVGEGT. This CDR3 spans 15 amino acids. DNA for the CDR3: TGTGCCAGCAGAGACCAGGGCCTCCCTAACTATGGCTACACCTTC. Residues: CASRDQGLPNYGYTF.

The J gene is TRBJ2-2, the V gene TRBV20-1; 9 positions match TRBD1. CDR1 and CDR2 (germline): DFQATT, SNEGSKA (reference sequence). J gave up 3 bases and V 2 bases, and 16 bases lay outside the gene matches. The CDR3 consists of 19 residues. CDR3 sequence reads: CSARPWDRAVLGDTGELFF. In nucleotides, the CDR3 is TGCAGTGCTAGACCCTGGGACAGGGCGGTACTTGGGGACACCGGGGAGCTGTTTTTT.

CDR3 sequence (DNA): TGTGCCAGCAGCTTGGACAGGGTAGGCAATCAGCCCCAGCATTTT. Translated, it gives CASSLDRVGNQPQHF. The rearrangement uses TRBV7-2 and TRBJ1-5, with 8 nucleotides matching TRBD1. V shed 3 bases and J 2 bases; nucleotides not matched to a gene: 3. The germline CDR1 and CDR2 sequences are SGHTA and FQGNSA. CDR3 length: 15 residues.

The genes are TRBV27 and TRBJ1-5; D not resolved. The CDR3 totals 14 residues. The germline V and J ends were trimmed by 2 bases and 6 bases, with 11 bases remaining between them. Germline-derived CDR1 and CDR2 are MNHEY and SMNVEV (reference sequence). CDR3: CASSLDGKTQPQHF. CDR3 bases: TGTGCCAGCAGTTTAGACGGGAAGACTCAGCCCCAGCATTTT.

V usage is TRBV7-9 and J usage is TRBJ1-1; no definite D call. Germline CDR1 SEHNR, CDR2 FQNEAQ (reference sequence). V shed 1 base and J shed 4 bases, with 13 bases lying between them. The CDR3 loop spans 15 amino acids. The DNA of the CDR3 is TGTGCCAGCAGCTTAGTAGCGGCTCCGGGCACTGAAGCTTTCTTT. This gives the protein CASSLVAAPGTEAFF.

This chain connects TRBV30 to TRBJ2-3, with TRBD2 matching over 14 bases. The CDR3 length is 18 residues. The junction had 7 bases not matched to a gene; V was cut back by 1 base and J by 1 base. The germline V gene encodes CDR1 GTSNPN and CDR2 SVGIG (reference sequence). For the CDR3, the DNA is TGTGCCTGGAGTGAGGGACTAGCGGGAGAGTTGGGCACAGATACGCAGTATTTT. It codes for CAWSEGLAGELGTDTQYF.

This clonotype was seen more than once but under ten times. This sequence joins TRBV12-3 or TRBV12-4 and TRBJ2-5; 7 bases fit TRBD1. CDR3 length equals 14 residues. V shed 6 bases and J 4 bases; nucleotides not matched to a gene: 8. Here the CDR3 DNA reads TGTGCCAGCAGGCCAGTAGGGGGCGGAGAGACCCAGTACTTC. Protein sequence: CASRPVGGGETQYF.

This clonotype has just a few counts. The J gene is TRBJ1-2, the V gene TRBV6-5; 10 bases map to TRBD1. The V gene end was trimmed by 7 bases and the J gene end by 2 bases; junction bases not matched to a gene: 4. Germline V gene sequence: CDR1 MNHEY, CDR2 SVGAGI. There are 14 residues in the CDR3. Here the CDR3 reads CASNPGQGNYGYTF. The CDR3, as DNA: TGTGCCAGCAATCCGGGACAGGGGAACTATGGCTACACCTTC.

This clonotype was detected only a few times. The chain carries TRBV12-3 or TRBV12-4 and TRBJ2-1; D possibly corresponds to TRBD1 (5 bases). The CDR3 has 13 residues. The germline V and J ends were trimmed by 10 bases and 5 bases, with 15 bases remaining between them. The CDR3 is CANLLAGHNEQFF. In DNA, the CDR3 is TGTGCCAACCTCCTTGCAGGGCACAATGAGCAGTTCTTC.

This sequence joins TRBV20-1 and TRBJ1-6, with TRBD1 identical over 7 bases. Trimming cost V 6 bases and J 0 bases; bases outside gene matches: 8. Germline V CDR1 and CDR2: DFQATT, SNEGSKA (reference sequence). The CDR3 sequence is 16 residues long. CDR3 loop: CSAATGIGSYNSPLHF. DNA of the CDR3: TGCAGTGCCGCGACAGGGATAGGCTCCTATAATTCACCCCTCCACTTT.